The clone carrying this TCR beta chain was seen more than once but under ten times. These data belong to a study of cytomegalovirus exposure and HLA in healthy donors. This CDR3 is 17 amino acids long. CDR1 SGHAT and CDR2 FQNNGV come from the germline V gene. V was trimmed by 1 base and J by 3 bases, leaving 19 bases between them. Use of 60 Vbeta and 13 Jbeta primers characterized the PCR. Produced via immunoSEQ multiplex PCR; TCRdb's table is partial and in-frame only. Of under 200,000 clones in the sample, around 65% are singletons; the top ten hold around 2.8%. The receptor was isolated from a woman aged 40 to 50 in good health and CMV-seropositive. The sequenced sample consisted of PBMCs. This rearrangement joins TRBV11-2 to TRBJ2-7; a weak D match, TRBD1 (5 bases). This CDR3 reads CASSLGGASDSLYEQYF. The CDR3 DNA reads TGTGCCAGCAGCTTAGGTGGGGCTAGTGACTCCCTCTACGAGCAGTACTTC.